The rows below give T cell receptor beta chains drawn from one sample of a study of response to subunit inactivated influenza vaccine. TCRdb passed the RT-PCR reads through MiXCR, listing each CDR3 protein once. This sample has about 190,000 distinct CDR3 sequences, with approximately 15% found just once. This specimen was CD8+ T cells sorted from PBMCs, taken roughly 5 days after vaccination. These receptors originate from a man aged 50-60 years who received an inactivated influenza vaccine. Both conserved end residues are part of each CDR3.

v_gene	j_gene	CDR3aa
TRBV12-3/TRBV12-4	TRBJ2-3	CASTGTAYTDTQYF
TRBV6-2/TRBV6-3	TRBJ1-1	CASSYSYGGAEAFF
TRBV25-1	TRBJ2-5	CASSGIGTEQETQYF
TRBV9	TRBJ1-6	CASSVTGALGSPLHF
TRBV7-9	TRBJ2-7	CASSFSDYEQYF
TRBV4-3	TRBJ2-3	CASSPLTSSTDTQYF
TRBV9	TRBJ2-7	CASSELAGGSYEQYF
TRBV29-1	TRBJ2-7	CSGGQGRYEQYF
TRBV6-1	TRBJ2-1	CASSLTSGRAPYNEQFF
TRBV5-1	TRBJ2-7	CASSLFASGGAYEQYF
TRBV9	TRBJ2-3	CASSVVTSDTQYF
TRBV20-1	TRBJ1-2	CSARDLQWTGDNYGYTF
TRBV6-5	TRBJ2-7	CASSYSGVYEQYF
TRBV2	TRBJ2-7	CASSGHDVIEQYF
TRBV14	TRBJ2-7	CASSQGAGSYEQYF
TRBV7-3	TRBJ2-2	CASSLLGDPTGELFF
TRBV24-1	TRBJ2-1	CATSAAYPLGDNEQFF
TRBV5-8	TRBJ1-1	CASSLWENMNTEAFF
TRBV4-2	TRBJ2-1	CASSQDLSGSSYNEQFF
TRBV6-1	TRBJ1-1	CASRDSGNTEAFF
TRBV4-1	TRBJ2-1	CASSQVSGGRNEQFF
TRBV20-1	TRBJ2-3	CSANPGLSGYTDTQYF
TRBV11-2	TRBJ2-7	CASSFPTDPHSYEQYF